These 14 T cell receptor beta chains were sequenced from one sample in a study of technical replicates of blood from a few donors. Libraries were prepared by immunoSEQ multiplex PCR; TCRdb keeps only in-frame clonotypes and omits some of them. The data hold about 70,000 clones, with just under 97% observed a single time. The source material was T cells isolated from PBMCs. These receptors originate from a human donor in good health.

This sequence joins TRBV5-1 and TRBJ2-7; TRBD2 matches 13 bases. With V trimmed by 1 base and J by 6 bases, 1 base remained unmatched. CDR3 length: 14 amino acids. The germline V gene encodes CDR1 SGHRS and CDR2 YFSETQ. The CDR3 loop reads CASSLRLAGGEQYF. DNA of the CDR3: TGCGCCAGCAGCTTGAGACTAGCGGGAGGCGAGCAGTACTTC.

The chain recombines TRBV6-6 with TRBJ2-7, with 7 bases identical to TRBD1. This CDR3 is 13 amino acids long. The germline V gene encodes CDR1 MNHNY and CDR2 SVGAGI (reference sequence). With 9 bases clipped from V and 1 base from J, the junction kept 6 bases outside the gene matches. The CDR3 is CASARDRSYEQYF. The CDR3 nucleotides are TGTGCCAGTGCTCGGGACAGATCCTACGAGCAGTACTTC.

The chain couples TRBV28 to TRBJ1-1; 7 positions agree with TRBD1. This CDR3 contains 15 residues. V was pared by 4 bases and J by 0 bases, with 5 bases of the junction left unmatched. Germline V lookup: CDR1 MDHEN, CDR2 SYDVKM. The CDR3 region is CASSSRGRMNTEAFF. DNA of the CDR3: TGTGCCAGCAGTTCTAGGGGGCGGATGAACACTGAAGCTTTCTTT.

This chain links TRBV29-1 with TRBJ2-7; weak D call: TRBD1 (6 bases). The CDR3 extends over 14 amino acids. V lost 4 bases, J lost 0 bases, and 13 bases lay in between. Germline V gene lookup returns CDR1 SQVTM and CDR2 ANQGSEA. In DNA form, the CDR3 reads TGCAGCGTTGGAAGGACAGTGAGCTCCTACGAGCAGTACTTC. Its translation: CSVGRTVSSYEQYF.

The chain couples TRBV5-1 to TRBJ2-7; D ambiguous. Between the trimmed V and J ends, which lost 2 bases and 2 bases, there was a span of 8 bases. CDR1 and CDR2 from the germline V gene are SGHRS and YFSETQ. The CDR3 has 13 amino acids. CDR3 nucleotides: TGCGCCAGCAGCTTTGCCGGTCCCTACGAGCAGTACTTC. Translating gives CASSFAGPYEQYF.

The J gene is TRBJ1-1, the V gene TRBV6-6; tentative D call: TRBD1 (5 bases). Trimming removed 8 bases from V and 1 base from J, with 11 bases in between. CDR1 is MNHNY, CDR2 SVGAGI, per germline (reference sequence). The CDR3 runs to 13 residues. CDR3 DNA: TGTGCCAGCGGGGCAAGGGGGAACACTGAAGCTTTCTTT. Protein: CASGARGNTEAFF.

The J gene is TRBJ2-7, the V gene TRBV14; TRBD1 matches at 7 bases. Looked up from germline, CDR1 is SGHDN and CDR2 is FVKESK. The CDR3 loop spans 15 amino acids. Trimming cost V 1 base and J 3 bases; bases outside gene matches: 6. The CDR3 coding sequence is TGTGCCAGCAGCCAAGGACAGGGTCCCCACTACGAGCAGTACTTC. It translates to CASSQGQGPHYEQYF.

The CDR3 sequence: CASSPWTGDTEAFF. In DNA form, the CDR3 reads TGTGCCAGCAGCCCATGGACAGGTGACACTGAAGCTTTCTTT. The chain carries TRBV7-8 and TRBJ1-1, with 7 bases fitting TRBD1. The germline CDR1 and CDR2 sequences are SGHVS and FQNEAQ. The CDR3 covers 14 residues. V lost 5 bases, J lost 3 bases, and 6 bases stayed unmatched.

The CDR3: CASSVAGYSGNTIYF. CDR3 coding DNA: TGTGCCAGCAGCGTAGCAGGGTACTCTGGAAACACCATATATTTT. This rearrangement joins TRBV9 to TRBJ1-3, with a weak D call TRBD1 (5 bases). The CDR3 has 15 residues. Germline CDR1 SGDLS, CDR2 YYNGEE. The V end lost 0 bases, the J end lost 0 bases, and 7 bases lay between the germline ends. Full variable domain (remainder filled in from reference TRBV9 and TRBJ1-3): DSGVTQTPKHLITATGQRVTLRCSPRSGDLSVYWYQQSLDQGLQFLIQYYNGEERAKGNILERFSAQQFPDLHSELNLSSLELGDSALYFCASSVAGYSGNTIYFGEGSWLTVV.

This chain uses TRBV11-2 with TRBJ2-3, with D maybe TRBD1 (6 bases). The germline V and J ends were trimmed by 5 bases and 1 base, with 13 bases remaining between them. CDR3 size: 15 residues. The germline V gene encodes CDR1 SGHAT and CDR2 FQNNGV. CDR3 in DNA: TGTGCCAGCAGCCGTACAGGGATCGGCACAGATACGCAGTATTTT. Its protein product is CASSRTGIGTDTQYF.

DNA of the CDR3: TGTGCCACCAGCAGGGACAGGGGTACCCCTTCCTACGAGCAGTACTTC. Residues: CATSRDRGTPSYEQYF. This chain uses TRBV15 with TRBJ2-7; 9 bases map to TRBD1. The CDR3 runs to 16 residues. The J segment lost 1 base and the V segment lost 3 bases, leaving 7 bases of the junction unmatched. Germline V CDR1 and CDR2: LNHNV, YYDKDF (reference sequence). Full variable domain (missing parts from reference TRBV15 and TRBJ2-7): DAMVIQNPRYQVTQFGKPVTLSCSQTLNHNVMYWYQQKSSQAPKLLFHYYDKDFNNEADTPDNFQSRRPNTSFCFLDIRSPGLGDTAMYLCATSRDRGTPSYEQYFGPGTRLTVT.

The rearrangement uses TRBV5-1 and TRBJ1-4; D is perhaps TRBD1 (5 bases). The V end lost 0 bases, the J end lost 6 bases, and 9 bases lay between the germline ends. The length of the CDR3 is 14 residues. CDR1 is SGHRS, CDR2 YFSETQ, per germline. The CDR3 spells CASSLGGDDEKLFF. The DNA of the CDR3 is TGCGCCAGCAGCTTGGGGGGCGACGATGAAAAACTGTTTTTT.

CDR3 amino acids: CASSSGQGETQYF. In DNA form, the CDR3 reads TGTGCCAGCAGTTCTGGACAGGGGGAGACCCAGTACTTC. This sequence joins TRBV28 and TRBJ2-5; 9 positions agree with TRBD1. The length of the CDR3 is 13 residues. V lost 4 bases to trimming and J lost 5 bases; unmatched junction nucleotides: 2. Germline V gene sequence: CDR1 MDHEN, CDR2 SYDVKM.

This clone was detected only once. This chain connects TRBV29-1 to TRBJ1-1; a weak D match, TRBD1 (5 bases). CDR1 and CDR2 from the germline V gene are SQVTM and ANQGSEA. Trimming took 5 bases from V and 1 from J, leaving 11 bases between them. The length of the CDR3 is 13 residues. The CDR3: CSVSGFPNTEAFF. The DNA for the CDR3 is TGCAGCGTTTCAGGGTTCCCGAACACTGAAGCTTTCTTT. The whole variable domain, filled in from reference TRBV29-1 and TRBJ1-1, reads SAVISQKPSRDICQRGTSLTIQCQVDSQVTMMFWYRQQPGQSLTLIATANQGSEATYESGFVIDKFPISRPNLTFSTLTVSNMSPEDSSIYLCSVSGFPNTEAFFGQGTRLTVV.